This T cell receptor beta chain is from a study of shared clonotypes between healthy human individuals. Study background: CD8 memory received one plate per donor, CD8 naive two, CD4 memory three and CD4 naive three.

CDR1 and CDR2 (germline): SEHNR, FQNEAQ (reference sequence). The germline V and J ends were trimmed by 1 base and 6 bases, with 9 bases remaining between them. This CDR3 has 13 amino acids. General study points: When naive CD4 clonotypes were compared across several donors, approximately 4.9% were shared. Donor clonotype sharing was expected to depend on sequencing depth.

This table comes from immunoSEQ multiplex PCR, and its TCRdb copy is limited to in-frame clones, with some not included. The sample carries about 1,500,000 clones, around 95% recorded once. Worth noting for this clone: Its antigen is unknown.

Sequencing input: naive CD4+ T cells sorted from blood. Indicated subset: CD45RA+ positively selected. The chain joins TRBV7-9 to TRBJ2-5; D might be TRBD1 or TRBD2, each matching 5 bases. The sequence was collected from a man aged 25-45 years in good health. The CDR3 loop reads CASSLGGGQTQYF. The DNA of the CDR3 is TGTGCCAGCAGCTTAGGGGGCGGGCAGACCCAGTACTTC.